These 19 T cell receptor beta chains share one sample of origin, sequenced in a study of cytomegalovirus exposure and HLA in healthy donors (dated by TCRdb to between 2016 and 2019). Library preparation employed the immunoSEQ multiplex PCR assay. For the multiplex PCR, a mixture combining 60 forward primers for TCR Vbeta segments and 13 reverse primers for TCR Jbeta segments was used. As stored in TCRdb, this immuneACCESS dataset retains in-frame rearrangements with V and J assigned. A fraction of the clones does not appear; measured against another copy, unresolved V genes explain less than half of the discrepancy, and the remainder lacks a known reason. The sample table contains 120,000 or so clones; only one count was recorded for 17% of them. The ten biggest clones cover 2.5% to 3% of the sample. What was sequenced was PBMCs. Receptors were obtained from a female donor in good health and CMV-seropositive.

This clone was counted between two and nine times. The chain carries TRBV4-3 and TRBJ2-4; no firm D call. Germline CDR1 LGHNA, CDR2 YSLEER. V gave up 1 base and J gave up 6 bases, with 10 bases separating them. The CDR3 is 14 amino acids. The CDR3 region is CASSQVSTGNIQYF. CDR3 sequence (DNA): TGCGCCAGCAGCCAAGTCTCTACGGGAAACATTCAGTACTTC.

A few counts support this clone. The rearrangement uses TRBV4-1 and TRBJ1-2; D not resolved. This CDR3 is 16 amino acids long. In germline, CDR1 is MGHRA, CDR2 YSYEKL. V lost 3 bases to trimming and J lost 2 bases, with 16 bases between them. The CDR3: CASSHSPKSGNYGYTF. The CDR3 DNA reads TGCGCCAGCAGCCATTCCCCCAAATCAGGCAACTATGGCTACACCTTC.

This clone was counted between two and nine times. This chain connects TRBV7-2 to TRBJ2-3; 9 nucleotides match TRBD2. The CDR3 has 14 amino acids. V shed 3 bases and J 11 bases; nucleotides not matched to a gene: 9. Germline CDR1 and CDR2: SGHTA and FQGNSA. The CDR3 nucleotides are TGTGCCAGCAGCTTGAGCGGGGGGCCCCGAGGGCAGTATTTT. Translating gives CASSLSGGPRGQYF. The full variable domain, completed using reference TRBV7-2 and TRBJ2-3, is GAGVSQSPSNKVTEKGKDVELRCDPISGHTALYWYRQSLGQGLEFLIYFQGNSAPDKSGLPSDRFSAERTGGSVSTLTIQRTQQEDSAVYLCASSLSGGPRGQYFGPGTRLTVL.

This clone has only a few counts. Distinct nucleotide sequences in the sample also encode this CDR3. This rearrangement joins TRBV29-1 to TRBJ1-1; 9 nucleotides agree with TRBD1. The CDR3 is 16 residues long. Germline V gene lookup returns CDR1 SQVTM and CDR2 ANQGSEA. Trimming cost V 4 bases and J 3 bases; bases outside gene matches: 12. CDR3 nucleotide sequence: TGCAGCGTTGTTCGGGCCCAGACAGGGGGAGACACTGAAGCTTTCTTT. Protein: CSVVRAQTGGDTEAFF.

This rearrangement joins TRBV10-2 to TRBJ1-5, with unresolved D. This CDR3 is built from 15 residues. Trimming cost V 6 bases and J 0 bases, with 12 bases left between them. Germline values: CDR1 WSHSY, CDR2 SAAADI. CDR3 nucleotides: TGCGCCAGCAGCCACGAGAGGTATAGCAATCAGCCCCAGCATTTT. Residues: CASSHERYSNQPQHF.

This chain uses TRBV13 with TRBJ1-1; D not resolved. Germline lookup yields CDR1 PRHDT and CDR2 FYEKMQ (reference sequence). The CDR3 has 13 residues. V was trimmed by 1 base and J by 1 base, leaving 4 bases between them. The CDR3 DNA reads as TGTGCCAGCAGCTTAGCAGGGAACACTGAAGCTTTCTTT. It codes for CASSLAGNTEAFF.

This clone has just a few counts. The chain uses TRBV30 and TRBJ2-3; the match to TRBD2 covers 10 bases. This CDR3 region has 14 residues. Germline CDR1 is GTSNPN and CDR2 is SVGIG (reference sequence). V dropped 4 bases and J dropped 1; count of bases not matched to a gene: 2. The CDR3 bases are TGTGCCTGGAATCTAGCGGGAGGCACAGATACGCAGTATTTT. This codes for CAWNLAGGTDTQYF.

V and J are TRBV4-1 and TRBJ1-1; a possible D gene is TRBD1 (6 bases). Germline-derived CDR1 and CDR2 are MGHRA and YSYEKL. The CDR3 has 16 residues. Trimming removed 3 bases at V and 0 bases at J, with 14 bases between. The CDR3 sequence is CASSHPTGSMNTEAFF. The CDR3 coding sequence is TGCGCCAGCAGCCATCCCACAGGGAGCATGAACACTGAAGCTTTCTTT.

This clone has a handful of counts. The genes are TRBV4-3 and TRBJ1-2, with D possibly being TRBD1 (6 bases). CDR1 is LGHNA, CDR2 YSLEER, per germline. The V end lost 2 bases, the J end lost 8 bases, and 9 bases lay between the germline ends. The CDR3 consists of 12 residues. The CDR3 here is CASSQTGYGYTF. In nucleotides, the CDR3 is TGCGCCAGCAGCCAAACAGGGTACGGCTACACCTTC.

The genes are TRBV7-9 and TRBJ2-2; 12 nucleotides agree with TRBD1. The CDR3 loop spans 16 amino acids. Germline trimming cut 5 bases from V and 9 bases from J; bases unmatched to any gene: 10. Per germline, CDR1 SEHNR and CDR2 FQNEAQ (reference sequence). CDR3: CASSPGTGGWGRELFF. CDR3 sequence (DNA): TGTGCCAGCAGCCCCGGGACAGGGGGCTGGGGCAGGGAGCTGTTTTTT. The variable domain in full, with the rest retrieved from reference TRBV7-9 and TRBJ2-2, is DTGVSQNPRHKITKRGQNVTFRCDPISEHNRLYWYRQTLGQGPEFLTYFQNEAQLEKSRLLSDRFSAERPKGSFSTLEIQRTEQGDSAMYLCASSPGTGGWGRELFFGEGSRLTVL.

This clone occurred a few times. This rearrangement joins TRBV5-6 to TRBJ1-4, with D unresolved. In germline, CDR1 is SGHDT, CDR2 YYEEEE. The CDR3 sequence is 16 residues long. Trimming removed 1 base from V and 3 bases from J, with 13 bases in between. CDR3 in amino acids: CASSLLLGGSNEKLFF. CDR3 DNA: TGTGCCAGCAGCTTGTTATTAGGAGGGTCTAATGAAAAACTGTTTTTT.

CDR3 bases: TGTGCCAGCTTCAAACGGGAAAATGAGCAGTTCTTC. It is translated as CASFKRENEQFF. The chain carries TRBV6-6 and TRBJ2-1, with a weak D call TRBD2 (5 bases). The CDR3 sequence is 12 residues long. Trimming pared 8 bases from V and 7 bases from J, leaving 12 bases between. CDR1 is MNHNY and CDR2 is SVGAGI in the germline V gene (reference sequence).

J is TRBJ2-3 and V is TRBV4-3; 15 positions match TRBD2. The CDR3 totals 17 residues. Germline lookup yields CDR1 LGHNA and CDR2 YSLEER. Trimming took 1 base from V and 4 from J; bases not matched to a gene: 3. DNA for the CDR3: TGCGCCAGCAGCCAAGGGACTAGCGGGGGGGAGGCAGATACGCAGTATTTT. It translates to CASSQGTSGGEADTQYF.

In its sample, this clone was seen a few times. The chain has TRBV25-1 and TRBJ1-4; tentative D call: TRBD1 (6 bases). Germline V gene data show CDR1 as MGHDK and CDR2 as SYGVNS. There are 14 residues in the CDR3. V lost 1 base and J lost 7, with 10 bases in between. In DNA, the CDR3 is TGTGCCAGCAGTGAATCAGGGGATGGTGAAAAACTGTTTTTT. Amino acids: CASSESGDGEKLFF.

Worth noting for this clone: The conserved phenylalanine or tryptophan normally closing the CDR3 is absent here, so this likely arose from a read error. The J gene is TRBJ1-5, the V gene TRBV19, with D maybe TRBD1 (6 bases). The CDR3 runs 17 residues. V dropped 6 bases and J dropped 7 bases, with 25 bases sitting between them. Germline CDR1 is LNHDA and CDR2 is SQIVND (reference sequence). The CDR3 reads CASRIFLGAQGYQPQHV. The CDR3 DNA follows: TGTGCCAGTAGAATTTTTTTGGGGGCCCAGGGGTACCAGCCCCAGCATGTT.

This clone showed up just a few times. The chain carries TRBV9 and TRBJ2-2, with 8 bases that match TRBD1. Germline loops: CDR1 SGDLS, CDR2 YYNGEE. This CDR3 spans 14 amino acids. V trimming: 4 bases; J trimming: 6 bases; junction bases outside the gene matches: 5. CDR3 sequence reads: CASSWDRQSGELFF. For the CDR3, the DNA is TGTGCCAGCAGCTGGGACAGGCAGTCCGGGGAGCTGTTTTTT.

The chain has TRBV5-4 and TRBJ2-1; D gene unclear. Trimming left V 1 base short and J 9 bases short, with 11 bases between. Germline CDR1 and CDR2: SGHNT and YYREEE (reference sequence). This CDR3 spans 13 amino acids. CDR3: CASSLSLDVEQFF. DNA for the CDR3: TGTGCCAGCAGCTTGTCGCTAGATGTTGAGCAGTTCTTC.

This clone was seen more than once but under ten times. This rearrangement joins TRBV28 to TRBJ1-2; 7 nucleotides agree with TRBD1. From germline, CDR1 is MDHEN and CDR2 SYDVKM. J lost 2 bases, V lost 4 bases, and 10 bases had no gene match. CDR3 size: 16 residues. Here the CDR3 DNA reads TGTGCCAGCAGTTCGATCCGACAGGGATCGAACTATGGCTACACCTTC. Translating gives CASSSIRQGSNYGYTF.

This clone was counted between two and nine times. This sequence joins TRBV6-4 and TRBJ2-5; no clear D. Germline CDR1 reads MRHNA; CDR2 reads SNTAGT. Trimming removed 10 bases from V and 5 bases from J, with 14 bases in between. The CDR3 loop spans 12 amino acids. In nucleotides, the CDR3 is TGTGCCACCATTCGGGTAGCTGAGACCCAGTACTTC. This translates into CATIRVAETQYF.